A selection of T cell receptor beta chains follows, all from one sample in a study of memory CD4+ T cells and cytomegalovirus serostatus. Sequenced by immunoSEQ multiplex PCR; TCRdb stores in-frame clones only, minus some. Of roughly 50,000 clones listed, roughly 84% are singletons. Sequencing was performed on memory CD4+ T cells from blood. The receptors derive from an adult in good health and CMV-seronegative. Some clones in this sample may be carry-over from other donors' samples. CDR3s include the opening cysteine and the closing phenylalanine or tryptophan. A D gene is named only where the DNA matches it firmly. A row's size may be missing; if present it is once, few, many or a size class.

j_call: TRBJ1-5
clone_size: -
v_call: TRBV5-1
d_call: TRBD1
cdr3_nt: TGCGCCAGCTCACAGGGGGGTTATAGCAATCAGCCCCAGCATTTT
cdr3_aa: CASSQGGYSNQPQHF

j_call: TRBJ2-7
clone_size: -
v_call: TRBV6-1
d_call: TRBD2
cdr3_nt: TGTGCCAGCAGTCCGAGCGGGAGGGTGAACGAGCAGTACTTC
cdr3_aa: CASSPSGRVNEQYF

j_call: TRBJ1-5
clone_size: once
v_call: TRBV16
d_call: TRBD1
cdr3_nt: TGTGCCAGCAGCCAAAGACAGGGGGCCAATCAGCCCCAGCATTTT
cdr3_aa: CASSQRQGANQPQHF

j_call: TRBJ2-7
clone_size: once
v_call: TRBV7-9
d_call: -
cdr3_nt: TGTGCCAGCAGCTTAGGTCGGGGGTCGATGCCCTTGGACGAGCAGTACTTC
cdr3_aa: CASSLGRGSMPLDEQYF

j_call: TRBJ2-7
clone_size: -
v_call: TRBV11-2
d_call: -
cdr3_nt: TGTGCCAGCAGCTTAGATTGGAGCGGAACCAGCTCCTACGAGCAGTACTTC
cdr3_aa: CASSLDWSGTSSYEQYF

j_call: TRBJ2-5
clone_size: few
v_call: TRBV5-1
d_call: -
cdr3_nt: TGCGCCAGCAGCTTGGGTCTAGCCGAGAAAGAGACCCAGTACTTC
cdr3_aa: CASSLGLAEKETQYF

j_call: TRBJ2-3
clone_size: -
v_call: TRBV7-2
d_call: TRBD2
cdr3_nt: TGTGCCAGCAGCTCAATAGCGGGAGTAGTGGATACGCAGTATTTT
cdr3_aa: CASSSIAGVVDTQYF

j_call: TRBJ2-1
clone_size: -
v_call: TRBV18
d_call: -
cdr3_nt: TGTGCCAGCTCACGGGAAATCTACAATGAGCAGTTCTTC
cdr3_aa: CASSREIYNEQFF

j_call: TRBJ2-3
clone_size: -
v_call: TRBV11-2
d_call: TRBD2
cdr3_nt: TGTGCCAGCAGCCCCCTGTCGGGAGGGCCTAGGGATACGCAGTATTTT
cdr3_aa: CASSPLSGGPRDTQYF

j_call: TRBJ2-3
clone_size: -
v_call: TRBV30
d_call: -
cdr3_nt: TGTGCCTGGAGTGTACTAGCCCGGGCGGATACGCAGTATTTT
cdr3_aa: CAWSVLARADTQYF

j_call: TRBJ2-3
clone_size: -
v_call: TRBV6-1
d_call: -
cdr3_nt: TGTGCCACCAGGAAACTAGGGGGGCTAGATACGCAGTATTTT
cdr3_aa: CATRKLGGLDTQYF

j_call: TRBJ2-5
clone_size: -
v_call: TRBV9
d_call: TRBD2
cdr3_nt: TGTGCCAGCAGCCAGGGACTAGCAAATACCAGGGAGACCCAGTACTTC
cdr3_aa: CASSQGLANTRETQYF